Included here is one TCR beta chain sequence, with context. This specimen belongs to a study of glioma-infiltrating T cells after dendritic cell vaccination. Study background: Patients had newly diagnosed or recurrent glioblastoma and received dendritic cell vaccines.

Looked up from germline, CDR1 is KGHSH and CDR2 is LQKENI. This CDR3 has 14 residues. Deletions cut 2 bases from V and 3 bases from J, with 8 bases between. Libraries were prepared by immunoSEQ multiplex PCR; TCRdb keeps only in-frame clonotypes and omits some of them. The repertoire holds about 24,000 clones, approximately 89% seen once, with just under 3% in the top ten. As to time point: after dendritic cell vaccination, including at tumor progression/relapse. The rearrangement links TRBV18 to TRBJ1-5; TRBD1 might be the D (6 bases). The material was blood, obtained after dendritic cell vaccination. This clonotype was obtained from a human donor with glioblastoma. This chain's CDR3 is CASSPGGTNQPQHF. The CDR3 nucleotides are TGTGCCAGCTCACCAGGGGGCACCAATCAGCCCCAGCATTTT.